The rows below give T cell receptor beta chains drawn from one sample of a study of identical twins. TCRdb ran MiXCR on the 5' RACE reads and lists one entry per CDR3 protein. The data show 700,000 or so distinct CDR3 sequences, around 20% seen once. The same sample was also used in a study of T cells expressing NK-cell markers.

The sequencing input was PBMCs. These receptors came from a woman under 30 in good health. Each CDR3 is given with its conserved first and last residue. Size tells how often a clone was seen (once, few, many) or the class of an expanded clone, and some rows leave it out.

abundance | v_gene | CDR3aa
few | TRBV6-5 | CASNTMNNEQFF
many | TRBV2 | CASSSDEAADTQYF
- | TRBV30 | CAWNGGTKDEQFF
many | TRBV9 | CASGTRLSGNTIYF
- | TRBV9 | CASSAQGGFDGYTF
- | TRBV18 | CASSPVGVGGDTQYF
few | TRBV7-6 | CASSLTDSDYGYTF
few | TRBV6-2/TRBV6-3 | CASSYMGSYEQYF
- | TRBV5-1 | CASSLERGGYSTETQYF
- | TRBV7-7 | CASSPVAYGEAQYF
few | TRBV27 | CASNPGGLDTQYF
- | TRBV5-5 | CASSVPAIYGYTF
few | TRBV7-9 | CASSFGAGEYNEQFF
- | TRBV3-1 | CASSLAGGLSYNEQFF
few | TRBV6-5 | CASSSTQREAAYEQYF
- | TRBV20-1 | CSASKSGHLSNQPQHF
many | TRBV5-1 | CASRDRRQETQYF
- | TRBV3-1 | CASSRSGGRRSEQFF
- | TRBV20-1 | CSARDHGRGSGRSYEQYF
- | TRBV20-1 | CSARGGANYGYTF
few | TRBV7-8 | CASSLEAGGVQETQYF
- | TRBV30 | CAWSVLKDHYEQYF
- | TRBV5-6 | CASSSMGEGGTGELFF
- | TRBV11-1 | CASSLARDRGIIGNEQLF
- | TRBV29-1 | CSVAVGVGDRGTGELFF
- | TRBV20-1 | CSATRGGGRDEQFF
- | TRBV12-3/TRBV12-4 | CASRIHGTQETQYF
- | TRBV29-1 | CSVLTQEGTQYF
few | TRBV20-1 | CSAAGARDEQFF
few | TRBV20-1 | CSARVTGAYYNEQFF
- | TRBV7-2 | CASSLAAGEYSHEQYF
- | TRBV6-1 | CASSAAFGQPLREQYF
many | TRBV12-3/TRBV12-4 | CASSFRGRSHEQYF
few | TRBV20-1 | CSANVPLAGINEQFF
few | TRBV6-1 | CASTLSGYGTEAFF
- | TRBV6-2/TRBV6-3 | CASSYGRLPETQYF
few | TRBV12-3/TRBV12-4 | CASSLDRRGIGQFF
- | TRBV20-1 | CSARVAGGYTDTQYF
- | TRBV29-1 | CSLRDKNTGELFF
- | TRBV7-2 | CASSPGWPQSYEQYF
- | TRBV9 | CASSPSLSYNEQFF
- | TRBV28 | CASSQKQGTGLRSYNEQFF
few | TRBV20-1 | CSARGDGDYEQYF
- | TRBV5-1 | CASSQGPDGYTF
- | TRBV12-3/TRBV12-4 | CASSLRRGVSEQYF
- | TRBV9 | CASSVGASGRPEQYF